This T cell receptor beta chain stems from a study of tumor-infiltrating lymphocytes in primary liver carcinoma. Overall study context: Ages ranged from 30 to 69, with HCC or mixed HCC-cholangiocarcinoma. Among the tumors, stages were T1-T3 N0M0 and sizes about 4 to 10 cm. General study results and limits: Found in all five tumor regions were only about 7-24% of top clones.

The CDR3 loop spans 15 amino acids. Germline V lookup: CDR1 MNHNS, CDR2 SASEGT. Total RNA (approximately 500 ng) served as template for TCR beta cDNA synthesis primed by a constant-region primer. Employing slightly modified ARM-PCR, three nested multiplex PCR rounds were run, and these gave rise to the TCR beta libraries. Each of the first two PCR rounds ran roughly 9 cycles with TRBV1-TRBV30 forward and C-beta reverse primers. TCRdb reprocessed the multiplex PCR reads with MiXCR, giving one entry per CDR3 protein. The profile covers fewer than 200,000 distinct CDR3 sequences, with 70% to 90% appearing a single time and over 15% taken by the ten largest. Remarks on this clonotype: The target antigen is unknown. The junction and the germline gene differ at one end; a read error may be behind it.

Co-extraction of both nucleic acids (RNA and DNA) used about 19-33 mg of unsorted bulk tissue. Sequencing used tumor tissue from primary liver carcinoma. The clonotype was recovered from a man between 40 and 49 years old with primary liver carcinoma and hepatitis B virus infection. This rearrangement joins TRBV6-1 to TRBJ2-7; the D gene is possibly TRBD1 (6 bases). The CDR3 protein is CASSEFSETGNEQYF. In DNA, the CDR3 is TGTGCCAGCAGTGAATTTAGTGAGACAGGCAACGAGCAGTATTTC.